In its sample, the clone carrying this T cell receptor beta chain was seen many times. Antigen: not known. 5'RACE template switching produced TCR cDNA carrying a universal primer site and UMIs. TCRdb redid the calling of the 5' RACE reads with MiXCR, one entry per CDR3 protein. The sample includes about 310,000 distinct CDR3 sequences, around 3.6% of them seen just once. This entry comes from a study of T cells after yellow fever vaccination. Looked up from germline, CDR1 is MNHNS and CDR2 is SASEGT. V lost 0 bases and J lost 6; bases outside the gene matches: 0. There are 15 residues in the CDR3. The study's findings and limits: Post-booster reappearance was seen for most primary-vaccination clones (96% CD4, around 91% CD8). Abundant clonotypes from the bulk population could get into FACS-sorted repertoires as contaminants. A small proportion of clonotypes was detected in both the CD4 and CD8 compartments.

The clonotype comes from a man in his late teens or twenties who received the YFV17D yellow fever vaccine. Sequencing was performed on PBMCs, taken on the day of the yellow fever booster vaccination. The chain combines TRBV6-1 with TRBJ2-2, with TRBD2 identical over 11 bases. Written as DNA, the CDR3 is TGTGCCAGCAGTGAAGCTAGCGGGGGGGCCGGGGAGCTGTTTTTT. It yields the protein CASSEASGGAGELFF.